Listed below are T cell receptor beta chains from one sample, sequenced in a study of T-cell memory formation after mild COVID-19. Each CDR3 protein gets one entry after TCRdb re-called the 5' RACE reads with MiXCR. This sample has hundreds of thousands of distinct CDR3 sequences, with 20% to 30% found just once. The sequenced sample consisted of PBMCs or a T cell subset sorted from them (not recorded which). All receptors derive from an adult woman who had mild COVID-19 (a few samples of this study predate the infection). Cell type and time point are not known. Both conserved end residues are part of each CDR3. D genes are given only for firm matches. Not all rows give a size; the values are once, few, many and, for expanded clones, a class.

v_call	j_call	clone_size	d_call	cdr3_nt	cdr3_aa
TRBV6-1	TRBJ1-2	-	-	TGTGCCAGCAGTGATTCCTCCAGGGAACCTAACTATGGCTACACCTTC	CASSDSSREPNYGYTF
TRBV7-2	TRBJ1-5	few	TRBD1	TGTGCCAGCAGCGTTACAGGGGCTATCAATCAGCCCCAGCATTTT	CASSVTGAINQPQHF
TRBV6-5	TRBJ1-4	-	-	TGTGCCAGCAGTTACTCGGGGGGAGGCGAAAAACTGTTTTTT	CASSYSGGGEKLFF
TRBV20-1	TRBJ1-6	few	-	TGCAGTGCTAGAGCCCAAACCACGGCACCCCTCCACTTT	CSARAQTTAPLHF
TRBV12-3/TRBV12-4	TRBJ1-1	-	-	TGTGCCAGCCTAATAAGGGCGGGGATTACTGAAGCTTTCTTT	CASLIRAGITEAFF
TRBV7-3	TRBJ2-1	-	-	TGTGCCAGCAGCTTAGTTGGGGGCGGTGAGCAGTTCTTC	CASSLVGGGEQFF
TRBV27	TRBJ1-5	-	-	TGTGCCATTCCCCCGGGGCGGAAGGGGGGCCACAGCAATCAGCCCCAGCATTTT	CAIPPGRKGGHSNQPQHF
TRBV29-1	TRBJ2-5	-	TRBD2	TGCAGCTTCCGGACTAGCGGGAGAGAGACCCAGTACTTC	CSFRTSGRETQYF
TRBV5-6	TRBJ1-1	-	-	TGTGCCAGCAGCGCTTATACTACTGAAGCTTTCTTT	CASSAYTTEAFF
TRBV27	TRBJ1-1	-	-	TGTGCCAGCAGTTTACTAGGGGGGCGGCCTAGGGCTGAAGCTTTCTTT	CASSLLGGRPRAEAFF
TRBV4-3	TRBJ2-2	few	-	TGCGCCAGCAGCCACGAGGGGCCGAACGGGGAGCTGTTTTTT	CASSHEGPNGELFF
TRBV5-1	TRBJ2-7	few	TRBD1	TGCGCCAGCAGCACCGGGACAGGGGGCCTTTCCTACGAGCAGTACTTC	CASSTGTGGLSYEQYF
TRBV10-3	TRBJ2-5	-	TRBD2	TGTGCCATCAGTGAGAGAGGTTGGACTAGCGGGAGTACGGGAGAGACCCAGTACTTC	CAISERGWTSGSTGETQYF
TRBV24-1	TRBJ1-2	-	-	TGTGCCACCAGTGATGTGGGCTATGGCTACACCTTC	CATSDVGYGYTF
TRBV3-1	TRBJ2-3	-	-	TGTGCCAGCAGCCAAGGCCCCTGGAAGGTAGATACGCAGTATTTT	CASSQGPWKVDTQYF
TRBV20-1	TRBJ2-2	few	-	TGCAGTGCCAAGGGATCTACTAACACCGGGGAGCTGTTTTTT	CSAKGSTNTGELFF
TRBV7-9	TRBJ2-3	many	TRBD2	TGTGCCAGCAGCTTAAGCGGGGGCACAGATACGCAGTATTTT	CASSLSGGTDTQYF
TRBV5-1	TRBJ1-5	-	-	TGCGCCAGCAGCTTGGCCCCCTCCCAGCCCCAGCATTTT	CASSLAPSQPQHF
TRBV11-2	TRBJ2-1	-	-	TGTGCCAGCAGCTTAGTCGTGGGAACCTACAATGAGCAGTTCTTC	CASSLVVGTYNEQFF
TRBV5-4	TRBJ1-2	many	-	TGTGCCAGCAGCCCGGAACAGGGCTACTATGGCTACACCTTC	CASSPEQGYYGYTF